This TCR beta chain is drawn from a study of blood T cell repertoires in COVID-19. The overall study: COVID-19 samples from acute and convalescent phases originated in the United States, Italy and Spain.

This CDR3 region has 14 residues. Germline CDR1 reads LGHNA; CDR2 reads YSLEER. V was clipped by 0 bases and J by 8 bases, with 8 bases between them. As processed by the authors: Estimates of nucleated cell counts were drawn from the amplification of reference gene primers. Sequencing used immunoSEQ multiplex PCR; TCRdb keeps in-frame clones, though not all of them. V and J calls and clone size follow that table, whereas D and trimming were derived from the DNA. The repertoire holds 300,000 to 400,000 clones, with 85% as singletons. Participant age was roughly 18 to 95 years, and participants resided in about two dozen US areas. Each exposed participant met a COVID-19 case in the 2 weeks preceding study entry.

The origin of this receptor is a woman aged 25 to 39 who had been exposed to COVID-19. Specimen: PBMCs or T cells enriched from blood (not recorded which). The chain employs TRBV4-3 and TRBJ1-6; D gene uncertain. CDR3 coding DNA: TGCGCCAGCAGCCAAGATCATAAGCATTCACCCCTCCACTTT. Amino acids: CASSQDHKHSPLHF.